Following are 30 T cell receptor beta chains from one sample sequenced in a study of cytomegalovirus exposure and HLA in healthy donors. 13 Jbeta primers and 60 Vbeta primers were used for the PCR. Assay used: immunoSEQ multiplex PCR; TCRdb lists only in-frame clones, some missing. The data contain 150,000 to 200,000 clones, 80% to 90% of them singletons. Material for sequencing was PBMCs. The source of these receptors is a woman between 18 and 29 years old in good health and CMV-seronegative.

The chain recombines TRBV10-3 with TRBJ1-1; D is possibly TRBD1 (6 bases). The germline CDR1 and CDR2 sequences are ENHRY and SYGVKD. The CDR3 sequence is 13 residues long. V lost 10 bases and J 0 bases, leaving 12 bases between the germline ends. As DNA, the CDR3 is TGTGCCACCAAGGACAGTTTGAACACTGAAGCTTTCTTT. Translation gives CATKDSLNTEAFF.

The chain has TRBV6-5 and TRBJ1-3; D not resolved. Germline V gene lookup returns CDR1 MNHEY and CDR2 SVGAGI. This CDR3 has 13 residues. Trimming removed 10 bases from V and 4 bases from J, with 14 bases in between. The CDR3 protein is CATSVFQGNTIYF. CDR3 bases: TGTGCCACCTCAGTATTTCAGGGAAACACCATATATTTT.

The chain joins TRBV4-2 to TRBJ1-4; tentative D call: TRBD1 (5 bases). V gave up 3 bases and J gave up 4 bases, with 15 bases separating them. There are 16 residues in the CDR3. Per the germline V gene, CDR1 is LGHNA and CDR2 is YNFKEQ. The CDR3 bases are TGTGCCAGCAGCCAGCCCACCCGGGGGTTTAATGAAAAACTGTTTTTT. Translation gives CASSQPTRGFNEKLFF.

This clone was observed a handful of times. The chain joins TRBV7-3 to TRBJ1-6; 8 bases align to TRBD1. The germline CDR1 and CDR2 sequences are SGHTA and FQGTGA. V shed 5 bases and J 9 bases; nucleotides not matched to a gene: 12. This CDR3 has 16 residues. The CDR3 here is CASSQMGRGLGSPLHF. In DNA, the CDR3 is TGTGCCAGCAGCCAAATGGGCAGGGGGCTTGGTTCACCCCTCCACTTT.

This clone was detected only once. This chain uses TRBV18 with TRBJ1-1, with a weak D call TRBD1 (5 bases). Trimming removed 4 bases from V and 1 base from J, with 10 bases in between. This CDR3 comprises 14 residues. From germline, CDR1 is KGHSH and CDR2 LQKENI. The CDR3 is CASSLGLQNTEAFF. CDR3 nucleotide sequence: TGTGCCAGCTCACTGGGACTCCAGAACACTGAAGCTTTCTTT.

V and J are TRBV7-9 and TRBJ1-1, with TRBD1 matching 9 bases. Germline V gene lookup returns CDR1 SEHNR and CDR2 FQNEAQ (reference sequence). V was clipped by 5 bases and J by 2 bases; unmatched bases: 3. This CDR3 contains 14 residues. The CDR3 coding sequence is TGTGCCAGCAGCACGGGACAGGGCAACACTGAAGCTTTCTTT. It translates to CASSTGQGNTEAFF.

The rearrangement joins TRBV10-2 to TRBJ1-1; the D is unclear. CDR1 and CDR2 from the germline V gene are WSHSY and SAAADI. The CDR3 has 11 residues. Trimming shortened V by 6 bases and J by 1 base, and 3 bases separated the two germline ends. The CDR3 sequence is CASSGNTEAFF. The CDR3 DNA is TGCGCCAGCAGCGGGAACACTGAAGCTTTCTTT.

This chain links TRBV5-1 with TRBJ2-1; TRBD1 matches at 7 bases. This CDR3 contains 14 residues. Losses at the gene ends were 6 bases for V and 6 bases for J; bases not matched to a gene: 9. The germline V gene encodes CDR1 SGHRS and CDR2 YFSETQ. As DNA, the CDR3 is TGCGCCAGCACCGAGGGACAGATTCTCAATGAGCAGTTCTTC. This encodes CASTEGQILNEQFF.

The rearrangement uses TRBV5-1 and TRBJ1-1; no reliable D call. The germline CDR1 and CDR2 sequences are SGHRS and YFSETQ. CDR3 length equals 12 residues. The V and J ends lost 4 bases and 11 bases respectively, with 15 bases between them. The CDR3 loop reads CASSREEGYAFF. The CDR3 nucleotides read TGCGCCAGCAGCCGGGAGGAGGGATACGCTTTCTTT.

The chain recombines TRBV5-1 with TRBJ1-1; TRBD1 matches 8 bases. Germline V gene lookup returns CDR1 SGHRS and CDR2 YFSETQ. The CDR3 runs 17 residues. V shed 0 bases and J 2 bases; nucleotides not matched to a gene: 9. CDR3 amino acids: CASSLAGQGARNTEAFF. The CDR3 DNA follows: TGCGCCAGCAGCTTGGCAGGCCAGGGGGCTCGTAACACTGAAGCTTTCTTT.

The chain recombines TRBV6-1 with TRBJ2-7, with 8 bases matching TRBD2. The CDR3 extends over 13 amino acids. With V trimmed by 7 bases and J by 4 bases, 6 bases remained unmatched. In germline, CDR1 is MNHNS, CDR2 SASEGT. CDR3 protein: CASTAAGEYEQYF. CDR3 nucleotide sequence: TGTGCCAGCACGGCAGCGGGAGAATACGAGCAGTACTTC.

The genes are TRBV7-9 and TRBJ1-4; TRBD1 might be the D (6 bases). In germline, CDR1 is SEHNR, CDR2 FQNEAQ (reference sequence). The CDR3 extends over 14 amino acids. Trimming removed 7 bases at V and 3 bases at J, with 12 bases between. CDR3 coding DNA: TGTGCCAGCAACATACAGGGAGCTAATGAAAAACTGTTTTTT. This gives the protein CASNIQGANEKLFF.

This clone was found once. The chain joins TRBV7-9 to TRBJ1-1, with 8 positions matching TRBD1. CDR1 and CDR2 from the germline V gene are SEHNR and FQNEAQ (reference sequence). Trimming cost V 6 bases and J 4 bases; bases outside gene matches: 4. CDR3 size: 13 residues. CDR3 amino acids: CASSLQGATEAFF. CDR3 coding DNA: TGTGCCAGCAGTCTTCAGGGGGCCACTGAAGCTTTCTTT.

This chain's CDR3 is CASSLSGATEAFF. As DNA, the CDR3 is TGTGCCAGCAGCCTATCAGGGGCCACTGAAGCTTTCTTT. The chain is built from TRBV7-3 and TRBJ1-1; a weak D match, TRBD1 (6 bases). Trimming removed 5 bases at V and 4 bases at J, with 11 bases between. The V gene's germline CDR1 is SGHTA and CDR2 FQGTGA. This CDR3 has 13 residues.

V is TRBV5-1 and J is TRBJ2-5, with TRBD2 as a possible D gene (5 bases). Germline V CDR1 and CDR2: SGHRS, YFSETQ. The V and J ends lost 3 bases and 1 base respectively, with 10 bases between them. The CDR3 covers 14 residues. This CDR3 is CASSWTGGQETQYF. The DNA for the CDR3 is TGCGCCAGCAGCTGGACCGGAGGCCAAGAGACCCAGTACTTC.

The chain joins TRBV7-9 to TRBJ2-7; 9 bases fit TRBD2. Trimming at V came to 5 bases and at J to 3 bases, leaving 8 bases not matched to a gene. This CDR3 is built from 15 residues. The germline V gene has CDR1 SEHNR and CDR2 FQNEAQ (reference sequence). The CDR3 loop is CASSLGGSGSYEQYF. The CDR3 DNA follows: TGTGCCAGCAGCCTAGGTGGTAGCGGGAGCTACGAGCAGTACTTC.

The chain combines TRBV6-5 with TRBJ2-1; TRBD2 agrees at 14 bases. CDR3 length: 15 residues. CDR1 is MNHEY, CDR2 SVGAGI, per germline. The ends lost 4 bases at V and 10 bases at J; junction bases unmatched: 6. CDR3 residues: CASSWGLAGVREQFF. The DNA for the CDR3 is TGTGCCAGCAGTTGGGGACTAGCGGGAGTAAGGGAGCAGTTCTTC.

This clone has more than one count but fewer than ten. For the CDR3, the DNA is TGTGCCAGTAGTGTCGGCAATCAGCCCCAGCATTTT. Its translation: CASSVGNQPQHF. This chain connects TRBV19 to TRBJ1-5; no reliable D call. The germline V gene has CDR1 LNHDA and CDR2 SQIVND (reference sequence). The CDR3 totals 12 residues. V lost 5 bases and J lost 2, with 4 bases in between.

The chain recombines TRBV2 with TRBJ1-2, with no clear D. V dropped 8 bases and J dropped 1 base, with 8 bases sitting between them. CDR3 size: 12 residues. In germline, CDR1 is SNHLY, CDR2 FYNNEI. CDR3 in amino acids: CASDGHNYGYTF. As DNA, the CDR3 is TGTGCCAGCGATGGCCATAACTATGGCTACACCTTC.

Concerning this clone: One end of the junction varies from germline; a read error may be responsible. The CDR3 nucleotides read TGTTCCAGCAGCTTAGAAGTGGGACTGAGCACAGATACGCAGTATTTT. This gives the protein CSSSLEVGLSTDTQYF. The J gene is TRBJ2-3, the V gene TRBV7-9; tentative D call: TRBD2 (6 bases). The CDR3 has 16 amino acids. Germline V gives CDR1 SEHNR, CDR2 FQNEAQ (reference sequence).

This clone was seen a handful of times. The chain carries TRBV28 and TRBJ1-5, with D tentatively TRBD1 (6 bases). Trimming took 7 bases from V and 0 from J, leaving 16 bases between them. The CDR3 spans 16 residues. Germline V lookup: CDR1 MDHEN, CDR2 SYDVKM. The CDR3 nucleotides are TGTGCCAGCAAAAAGACAGGCTACTATAGCAATCAGCCCCAGCATTTT. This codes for CASKKTGYYSNQPQHF.

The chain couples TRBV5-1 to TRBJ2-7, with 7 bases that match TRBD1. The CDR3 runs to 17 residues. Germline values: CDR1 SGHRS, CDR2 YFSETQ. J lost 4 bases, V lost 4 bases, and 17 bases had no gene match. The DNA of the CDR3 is TGCGCCAGCAGCCTTACCCCCCTAACAGGGGCCAATTACGAGCAGTACTTC. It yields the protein CASSLTPLTGANYEQYF.

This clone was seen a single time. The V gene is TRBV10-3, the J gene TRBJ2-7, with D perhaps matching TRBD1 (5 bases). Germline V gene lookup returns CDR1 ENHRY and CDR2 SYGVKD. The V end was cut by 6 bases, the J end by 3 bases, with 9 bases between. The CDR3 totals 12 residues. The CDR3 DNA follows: TGTGCCATCAGCGCTGACAGCTACGAGCAGTACTTC. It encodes CAISADSYEQYF.

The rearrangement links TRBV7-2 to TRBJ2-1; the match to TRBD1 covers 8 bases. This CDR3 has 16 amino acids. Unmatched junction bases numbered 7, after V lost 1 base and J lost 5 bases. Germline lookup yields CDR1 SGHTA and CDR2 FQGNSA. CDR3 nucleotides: TGTGCCAGCAGCTTAGGATTCGGACAGGGCAACAATGAGCAGTTCTTC. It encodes CASSLGFGQGNNEQFF.

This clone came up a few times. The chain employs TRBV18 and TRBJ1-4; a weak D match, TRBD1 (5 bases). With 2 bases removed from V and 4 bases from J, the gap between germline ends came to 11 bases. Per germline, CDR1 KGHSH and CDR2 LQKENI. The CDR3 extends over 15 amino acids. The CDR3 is CASSPSQGVNEKLFF. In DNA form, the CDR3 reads TGTGCCAGCTCACCAAGCCAGGGTGTTAATGAAAAACTGTTTTTT.

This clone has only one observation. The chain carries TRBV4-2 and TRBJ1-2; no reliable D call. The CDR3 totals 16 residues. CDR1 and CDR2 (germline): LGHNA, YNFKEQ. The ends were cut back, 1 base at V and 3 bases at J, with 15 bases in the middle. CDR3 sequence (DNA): TGTGCCAGCAGCCAAGCCTACAGCCAGGATTACTATGGCTACACCTTC. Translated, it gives CASSQAYSQDYYGYTF.

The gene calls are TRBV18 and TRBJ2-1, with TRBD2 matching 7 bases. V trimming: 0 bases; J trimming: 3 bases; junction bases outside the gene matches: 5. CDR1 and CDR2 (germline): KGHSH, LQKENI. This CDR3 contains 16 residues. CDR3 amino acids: CASSPPLRGDYNEQFF. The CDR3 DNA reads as TGTGCCAGCTCACCACCGTTACGGGGGGACTACAATGAGCAGTTCTTC.

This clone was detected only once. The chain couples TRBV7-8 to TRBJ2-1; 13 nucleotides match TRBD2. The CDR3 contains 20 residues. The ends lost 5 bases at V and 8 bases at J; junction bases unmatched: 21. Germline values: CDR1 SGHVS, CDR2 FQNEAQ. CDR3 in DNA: TGTGCCAGCAGCCAATTGGGCGGGACGGGGACTAGCGGGAAAGGGTATGAGCAGTTCTTC. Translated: CASSQLGGTGTSGKGYEQFF.

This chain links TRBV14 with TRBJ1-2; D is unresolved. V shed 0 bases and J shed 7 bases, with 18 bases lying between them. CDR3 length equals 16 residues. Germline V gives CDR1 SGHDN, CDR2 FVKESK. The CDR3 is CASSQDPLLHRGGYTF. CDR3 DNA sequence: TGTGCCAGCAGCCAAGACCCCCTCCTTCACCGGGGTGGCTACACCTTC.

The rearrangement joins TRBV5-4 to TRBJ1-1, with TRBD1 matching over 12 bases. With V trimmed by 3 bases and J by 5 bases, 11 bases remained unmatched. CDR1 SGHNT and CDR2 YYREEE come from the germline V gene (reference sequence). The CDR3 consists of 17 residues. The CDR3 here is CASSYRDRGRGGTEAFF. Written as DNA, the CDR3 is TGTGCCAGCAGCTACCGGGACAGGGGGCGAGGCGGAACTGAAGCTTTCTTT.